Ten or more counts support the clone carrying this TCR beta chain. The TCRbeta library incorporated unique molecular identifiers. From the PCR reads, TCRdb called clonotypes with MiXCR, one entry per CDR3 protein. The repertoire includes approximately 240,000 distinct CDR3 sequences, 9.7% of them detected once, and around 5.1% sits in the top ten. The sample originates from a study of T-cell reconstitution after alpha-beta-depleted transplantation in children. This CDR3 comprises 16 residues. With 5 bases clipped from V and 4 bases from J, the junction kept 8 bases outside the gene matches. The TCR sequence derives from a human donor who donated a stem cell graft to a child with SCID. The sample in question was PBMCs from the stem cell graft donor, obtained from the stem cell graft. The chain uses TRBV12-3 or TRBV12-4 and TRBJ2-3; 11 bases fit TRBD1. DNA of the CDR3: TGTGCCAGCAGTCCAGGGACAGGGGGATTGGCAGATACGCAGTATTTT. It yields the protein CASSPGTGGLADTQYF.